Sequencing of this T cell receptor beta chain was carried out in a study of blood T cell repertoires in COVID-19. Study overall: The United States, Italy and Spain were the sources of the acute and convalescent COVID-19 samples.

Authors' data handling: Scientists estimated how many nucleated cells there were by amplifying reference gene primers. The protocol was immunoSEQ multiplex PCR, while the TCRdb copy is restricted to in-frame clones and leaves out a portion. The V and J calls and clone size come from that table; D and trimming were worked out from the DNA. The sample records some 200,000 clones, around 83% being singletons. The CDR3 has 17 residues. V lost 5 bases, J lost 4 bases, and 9 bases stayed unmatched. Germline assignment: CDR1 SGHRS and CDR2 YFSETQ. The TCR originated in a woman aged 40-49 years with acute or convalescent COVID-19. This chain links TRBV5-1 with TRBJ2-1, with TRBD2 matching 13 bases. Sequenced material: peripheral blood. The CDR3 loop reads CASRGTSGAASYNEQFF. The DNA of the CDR3 is TGCGCCAGCAGAGGGACTAGCGGGGCCGCCTCGTACAATGAGCAGTTCTTC.